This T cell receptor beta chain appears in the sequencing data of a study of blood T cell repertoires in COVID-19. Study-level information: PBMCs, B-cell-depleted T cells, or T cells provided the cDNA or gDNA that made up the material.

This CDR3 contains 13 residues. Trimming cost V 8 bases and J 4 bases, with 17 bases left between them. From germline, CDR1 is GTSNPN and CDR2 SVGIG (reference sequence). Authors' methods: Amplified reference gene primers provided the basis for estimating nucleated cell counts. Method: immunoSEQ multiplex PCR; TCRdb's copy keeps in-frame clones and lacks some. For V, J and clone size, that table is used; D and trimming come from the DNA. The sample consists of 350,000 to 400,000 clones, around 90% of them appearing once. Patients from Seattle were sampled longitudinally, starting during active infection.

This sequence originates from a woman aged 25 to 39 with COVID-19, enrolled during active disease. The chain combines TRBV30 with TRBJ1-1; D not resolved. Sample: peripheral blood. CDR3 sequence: CASDGEVSTEAFF. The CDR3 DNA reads TGTGCCAGCGACGGGGAGGTAAGCACTGAAGCTTTCTTT.